A selection of T cell receptor beta chains follows, all from one sample in a study of shared clonotypes between healthy human individuals. Sequenced by immunoSEQ multiplex PCR; TCRdb stores in-frame clones only, minus some. The data show 2.3 million or so clones, with roughly 93% seen just once and 0.39% held by the top ten. Source material: naive CD4+ T cells from PBMCs. Receptor source: a young man in good health. Some clones in this sample may be carry-over from other donors' samples. Both conserved end residues are part of each CDR3. Fields, in order: J gene, CDR3 length, clone size, V gene, CDR3 protein. Only part of the rows carry a size: once, few, many, or a class if the clone is expanded.

>TRBJ1-1|14|NA|TRBV12-5
CASGMRGINTEAFF
>TRBJ1-3|15|NA|TRBV27
CASSPLIGSGNTIYF
>TRBJ2-5|14|NA|TRBV7-9
CASSPGTGDETQYF
>TRBJ1-3|16|NA|TRBV10-3
CAISATERFSGNTIYF
>TRBJ2-5|18|NA|TRBV11-2
CASSLVSVWHRPSETQYF
>TRBJ1-5|14|NA|TRBV6-5
CASSSGPMGQPQHF
>TRBJ1-1|13|NA|TRBV7-9
CASREVGNTEAFF
>TRBJ1-5|16|NA|TRBV19
CASTTSWGQDNQPQHF
>TRBJ2-1|16|once|TRBV4-2
CASSQVILGSYNEQFF
>TRBJ2-3|15|NA|TRBV18
CASSHRGMSTDTQYF
>TRBJ2-4|16|NA|TRBV28
CASAAGGSTAKNIQYF
>TRBJ2-7|15|NA|TRBV11-2
CASSPSSGAGYEQYF
>TRBJ1-1|15|NA|TRBV7-3
CASSLSGQTNTEAFF
>TRBJ2-5|16|NA|TRBV19
CASSSQGQWGLKTQYF
>TRBJ1-2|12|NA|TRBV5-1
CASSNLDYGYTF
>TRBJ2-1|14|once|TRBV6-5
CASSYRGTHNEQFF
>TRBJ2-7|15|NA|TRBV5-1
CASSLGGGTSYEQYF
>TRBJ1-1|14|NA|TRBV11-2
CASSLGGLHTEAFF
>TRBJ2-5|12|NA|TRBV7-2
CASSWLQETQYF
>TRBJ2-3|15|NA|TRBV27
CASSWYRGPADTQYF
>TRBJ1-2|13|NA|TRBV7-2
CASSPQGNYGYTF
>TRBJ1-2|14|NA|TRBV6-1
CASSEPVSRGGYTF
>TRBJ2-5|13|NA|TRBV5-1
CASSSPSVRTQYF
>TRBJ1-1|13|NA|TRBV6-5
CASMRQGVDEAFF
>TRBJ2-1|18|NA|TRBV19
CASSNRLAGVVSYNEQFF
>TRBJ1-4|17|NA|TRBV19
CASTDPGGKPTNEKLFF
>TRBJ2-7|17|once|TRBV28
CASSLVPGTQSSYEQYF
>TRBJ1-5|16|once|TRBV9
CASSVLTGHSNQPQHF
>TRBJ2-1|16|NA|TRBV28
CASSSPTRRVYNEQFF
>TRBJ2-2|15|NA|TRBV11-3
CASSGSGSNTGELFF
>TRBJ1-5|15|few|TRBV5-1
CASSSTGGSNQPQHF
>TRBJ2-5|16|NA|TRBV11-3
CASSSGGQGTRETQYF
>TRBJ2-1|14|NA|TRBV7-2
CASSLGRGGNEQFF
>TRBJ1-2|14|once|TRBV28
CASSPGGAIDGYTF
>TRBJ1-4|16|NA|TRBV4-1
CASSRLIGTGSEKLFF
>TRBJ2-3|15|NA|TRBV5-1
CASSLEHNPGDTQYF
>TRBJ1-3|17|NA|TRBV15
CATSREWAGGTGNTIYF
>TRBJ1-5|14|NA|TRBV18
CASSSTGVGQPQHF
>TRBJ2-3|18|NA|TRBV7-3
CASSLVGQGTPRSDTQYF
>TRBJ2-1|14|NA|TRBV28
CASRLRAGDNEQFF
>TRBJ2-7|15|NA|TRBV27
CASSSPGLGGGEQYF
>TRBJ2-7|16|NA|TRBV7-9
CASSLAVGVSSYEQYF
>TRBJ2-2|16|NA|TRBV2
CASSPEGSTNTGELFF
>TRBJ2-1|15|NA|TRBV7-3
CASSLISGPYNEQFF
>TRBJ2-7|13|once|TRBV4-1
CASSQVLPNEQYF
>TRBJ1-1|15|NA|TRBV5-1
CASSLIGPPNTEAFF
>TRBJ2-1|16|NA|TRBV4-1
CASSQAPGNAYNEQFF
>TRBJ2-7|13|NA|TRBV27
CASSFRGYYEQYF
>TRBJ1-2|16|NA|TRBV5-6
CASSDALRKWTYGYTF
>TRBJ1-5|11|NA|TRBV2
CAILYNQPQHF
>TRBJ1-3|15|NA|TRBV14
CASSQAGTGGNTIYF
>TRBJ2-7|12|NA|TRBV30
CAWTSLSYEQYF
>TRBJ2-5|11|NA|TRBV20-1
CSGDALGTQYF
>TRBJ1-1|17|NA|TRBV11-2
CASSPWTVLPMNTEAFF